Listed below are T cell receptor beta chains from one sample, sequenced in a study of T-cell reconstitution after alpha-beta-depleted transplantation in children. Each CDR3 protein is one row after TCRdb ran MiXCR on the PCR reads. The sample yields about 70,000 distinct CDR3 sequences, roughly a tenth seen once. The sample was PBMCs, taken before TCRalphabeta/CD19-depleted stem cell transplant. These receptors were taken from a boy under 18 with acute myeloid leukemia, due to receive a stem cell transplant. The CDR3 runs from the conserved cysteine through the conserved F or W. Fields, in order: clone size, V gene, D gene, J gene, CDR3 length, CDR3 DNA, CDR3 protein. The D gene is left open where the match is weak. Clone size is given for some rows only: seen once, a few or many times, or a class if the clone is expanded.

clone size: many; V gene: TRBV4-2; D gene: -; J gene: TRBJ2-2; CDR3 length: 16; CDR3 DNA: TGTGCCAGCAGCCAAAGGGTGCTCGCGAACACCGGGGAGCTGTTTTTT; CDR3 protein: CASSQRVLANTGELFF
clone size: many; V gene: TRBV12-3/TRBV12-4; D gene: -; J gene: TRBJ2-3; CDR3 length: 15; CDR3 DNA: TGTGCCAGCAGTTTGGGGGGGGCCGGGACAGATACGCAGTATTTT; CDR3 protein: CASSLGGAGTDTQYF
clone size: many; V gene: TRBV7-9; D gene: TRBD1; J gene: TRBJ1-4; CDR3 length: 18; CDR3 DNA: TGTGCCAGCAGCTCGTACGGGACAGGAGGAAGAACTAATGAAAAACTGTTTTTT; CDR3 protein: CASSSYGTGGRTNEKLFF
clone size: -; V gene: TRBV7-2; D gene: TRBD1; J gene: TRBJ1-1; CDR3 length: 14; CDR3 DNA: TGTGCCAGCAGCCTAGACAGGGGGAACACTGAAGCTTTCTTT; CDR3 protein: CASSLDRGNTEAFF
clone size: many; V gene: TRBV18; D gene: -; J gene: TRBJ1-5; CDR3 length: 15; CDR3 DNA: TGTGCCAGCTCATCCCTTCAAGGACGGGTAGAGCCCCAGCATTTT; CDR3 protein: CASSSLQGRVEPQHF
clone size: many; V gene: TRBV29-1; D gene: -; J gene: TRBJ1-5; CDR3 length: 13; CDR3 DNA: TGCAGCGTTGTGGGGGGTTTAGATCAGCCCCAGCATTTT; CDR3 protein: CSVVGGLDQPQHF
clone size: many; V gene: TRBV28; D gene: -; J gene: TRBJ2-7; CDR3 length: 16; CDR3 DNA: TGTGCCAGCAGTTCTACCGGGACTTCTCACACCTACGAGCAGTACTTC; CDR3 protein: CASSSTGTSHTYEQYF
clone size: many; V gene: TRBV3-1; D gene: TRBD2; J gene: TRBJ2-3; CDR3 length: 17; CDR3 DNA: TGTGCCAGCAGCCAGCCGTGGGGGACTATTTATTCAGATACGCAGTATTTT; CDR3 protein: CASSQPWGTIYSDTQYF
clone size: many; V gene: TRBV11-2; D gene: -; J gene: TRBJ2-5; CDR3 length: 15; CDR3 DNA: TGTGCCAGCAGCTTAGATGTACAGGACCAAGAGACCCAGTACTTC; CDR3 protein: CASSLDVQDQETQYF
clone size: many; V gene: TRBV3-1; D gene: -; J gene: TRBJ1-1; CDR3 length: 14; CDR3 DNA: TGTGCCAGCAGCCACCCTACAGGGCGAACTGAAGCTTTCTTT; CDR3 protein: CASSHPTGRTEAFF
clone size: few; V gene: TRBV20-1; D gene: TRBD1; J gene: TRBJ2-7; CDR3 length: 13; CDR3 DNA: TGCAGTGCCGTTGCGGACAGGGGTTACGAGCAGTACTTC; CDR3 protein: CSAVADRGYEQYF
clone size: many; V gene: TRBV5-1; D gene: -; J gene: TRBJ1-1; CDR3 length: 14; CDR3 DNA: TGCGCCAGCAGCTTGCCGTTACAGGACACTGAAGCTTTCTTT; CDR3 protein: CASSLPLQDTEAFF
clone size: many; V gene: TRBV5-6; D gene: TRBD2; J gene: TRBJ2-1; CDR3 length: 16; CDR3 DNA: TGTGCCAGCAGCTCTCGAACGGGACTAGCGTACAATGAGCAGTTCTTC; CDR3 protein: CASSSRTGLAYNEQFF
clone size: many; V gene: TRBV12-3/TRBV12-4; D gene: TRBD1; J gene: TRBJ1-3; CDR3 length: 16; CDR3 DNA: TGTGCCAGCATCCCGGGACAGGGGAAGCCTGGAAACACCATATATTTT; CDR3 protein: CASIPGQGKPGNTIYF
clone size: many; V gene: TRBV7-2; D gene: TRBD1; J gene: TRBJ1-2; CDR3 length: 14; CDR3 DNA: TGTGCCAGCAGCTTAGAGGCCAGGGGGCTGGGCTACACCTTC; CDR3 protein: CASSLEARGLGYTF
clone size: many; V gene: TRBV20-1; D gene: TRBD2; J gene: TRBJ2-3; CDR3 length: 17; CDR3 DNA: TGCAGTGCTAGTGCGGGGGGTAGCGGGGGAGGCACAGATACGCAGTATTTT; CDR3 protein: CSASAGGSGGGTDTQYF
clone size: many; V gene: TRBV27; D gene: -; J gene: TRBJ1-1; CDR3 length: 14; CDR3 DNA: TGTGCCAGCAGTTTAGGATTTAAGAACACTGAAGCTTTCTTT; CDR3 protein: CASSLGFKNTEAFF
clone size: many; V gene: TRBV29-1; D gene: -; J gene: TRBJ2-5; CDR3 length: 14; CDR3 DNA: TGCAGCGTTGTGGGGCAGGGAAGCCAAGAGACCCAGTACTTC; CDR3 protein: CSVVGQGSQETQYF
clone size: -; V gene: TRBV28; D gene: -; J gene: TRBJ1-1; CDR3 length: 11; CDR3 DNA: TGTGCCAGCAGCCGACAGTACGGAGCTTTCTTT; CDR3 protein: CASSRQYGAFF
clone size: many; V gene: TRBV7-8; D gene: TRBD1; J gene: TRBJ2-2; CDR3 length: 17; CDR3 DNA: TGTGCCAGCAGCTTACTCTCACAGGGGGCCAACACCGGGGAGCTGTTTTTT; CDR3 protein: CASSLLSQGANTGELFF
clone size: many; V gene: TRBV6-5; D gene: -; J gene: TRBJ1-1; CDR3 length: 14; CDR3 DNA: TGTGCCAGCAGTTATGGGTCCTTGAACACTGAAGCTTTCTTT; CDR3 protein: CASSYGSLNTEAFF
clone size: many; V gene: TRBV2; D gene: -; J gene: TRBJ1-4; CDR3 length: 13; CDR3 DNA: TGTGCCAGCAAAGGAGAGGGAGGCGAAAAACTGTTTTTT; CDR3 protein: CASKGEGGEKLFF
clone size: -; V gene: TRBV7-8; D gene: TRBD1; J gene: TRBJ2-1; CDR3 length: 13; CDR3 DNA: TGTGCCAGCAGCTCGACAGGGTCGAATGAGCAGTTCTTC; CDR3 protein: CASSSTGSNEQFF
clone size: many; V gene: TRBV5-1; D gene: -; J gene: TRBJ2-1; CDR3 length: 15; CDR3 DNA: TGCGCCAGCAGCTTGGGTCTGCGCATCGACAATGAGCAGTTCTTC; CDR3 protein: CASSLGLRIDNEQFF
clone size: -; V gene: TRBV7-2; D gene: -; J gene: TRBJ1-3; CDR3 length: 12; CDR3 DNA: TGTGCCAGCAGCTTAAACTCAGGCACCATATATTTT; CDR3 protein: CASSLNSGTIYF
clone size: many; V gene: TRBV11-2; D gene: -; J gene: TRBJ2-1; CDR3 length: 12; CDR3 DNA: TGTGCCAGCAGCTTGCAGGGCGATGAGCAGTTCTTC; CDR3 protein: CASSLQGDEQFF
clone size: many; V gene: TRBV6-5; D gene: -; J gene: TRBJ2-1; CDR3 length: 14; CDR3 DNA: TGTGCCAGCAGTTACAGGGGCTCCTACAATGAGCAGTTCTTC; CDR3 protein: CASSYRGSYNEQFF
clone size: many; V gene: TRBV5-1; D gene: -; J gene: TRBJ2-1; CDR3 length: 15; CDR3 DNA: TGCGCCAGCAGGAGGGACGGGCCCACCTACAATGAGCAGTTCTTC; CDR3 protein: CASRRDGPTYNEQFF
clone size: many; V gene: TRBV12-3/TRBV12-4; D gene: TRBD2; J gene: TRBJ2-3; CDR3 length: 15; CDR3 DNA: TGTGCCAGCAGTGAGTTTAGCGGGAGCCCAGATACGCAGTATTTT; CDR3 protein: CASSEFSGSPDTQYF
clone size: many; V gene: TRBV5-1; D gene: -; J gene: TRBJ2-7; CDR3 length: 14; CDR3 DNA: TGCGCCAGCAGCTTGGACTCTTTCTCCTACGAGCAGTACTTC; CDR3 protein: CASSLDSFSYEQYF
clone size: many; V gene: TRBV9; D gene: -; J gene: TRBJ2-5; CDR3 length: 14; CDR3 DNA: TGTGCCAGCAGCGTAGACCCCACGACCGAGACCCAGTACTTC; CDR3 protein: CASSVDPTTETQYF
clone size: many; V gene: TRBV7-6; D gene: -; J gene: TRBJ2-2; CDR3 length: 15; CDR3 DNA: TGTGCCAGCTCGTTTTCTAGCGAGAACACCGGGGAGCTGTTTTTT; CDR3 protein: CASSFSSENTGELFF
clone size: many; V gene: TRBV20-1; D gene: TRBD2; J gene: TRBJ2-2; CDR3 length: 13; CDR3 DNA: TGCAGTGTAGGCGGGAGTGGGACCGGGGAGCTGTTTTTT; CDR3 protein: CSVGGSGTGELFF
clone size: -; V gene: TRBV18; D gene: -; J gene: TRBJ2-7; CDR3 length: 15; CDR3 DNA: TGTGCCAGCTCACCACTAGGGGGGGGTCTGTACGAGCAGTACTTC; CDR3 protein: CASSPLGGGLYEQYF
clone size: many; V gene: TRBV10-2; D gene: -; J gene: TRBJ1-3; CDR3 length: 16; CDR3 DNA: TGCGCCAGCAACCCAGGGCCCGGACTGGGAGGAAACACCATATATTTT; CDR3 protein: CASNPGPGLGGNTIYF
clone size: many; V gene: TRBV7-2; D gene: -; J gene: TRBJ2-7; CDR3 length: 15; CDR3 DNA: TGTGCCAGCAGCCCGGCCGGGGCCGAGGGCTACGAGCAGTACTTC; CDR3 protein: CASSPAGAEGYEQYF
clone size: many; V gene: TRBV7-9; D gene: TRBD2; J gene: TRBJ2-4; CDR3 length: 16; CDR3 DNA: TGTGCCAGCAGCTTAGCGGCGGGAGCGGGCAAAAACATTCAGTACTTC; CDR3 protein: CASSLAAGAGKNIQYF
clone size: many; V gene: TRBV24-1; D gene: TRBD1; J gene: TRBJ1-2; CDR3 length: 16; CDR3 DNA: TGTGCCACCAGCACATCCGACGATTGGACAGGGACTGGCTACACCTTC; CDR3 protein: CATSTSDDWTGTGYTF
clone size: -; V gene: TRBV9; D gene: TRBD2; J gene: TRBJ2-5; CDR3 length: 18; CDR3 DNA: TGTGCCAGCATTCCCCCCGGGACTAGCAGCCAAGTCGAAGAGACCCAGTACTTC; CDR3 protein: CASIPPGTSSQVEETQYF
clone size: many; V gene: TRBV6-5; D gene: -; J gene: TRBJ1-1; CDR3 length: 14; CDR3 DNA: TGTGCCAGCAGTTACGTTCCAGCGTTGACTGAAGCTTTCTTT; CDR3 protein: CASSYVPALTEAFF
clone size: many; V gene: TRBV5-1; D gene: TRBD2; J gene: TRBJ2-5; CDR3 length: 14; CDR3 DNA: TGCGCCAGCAGCTTGACTAGCGGGGTGGAGACCCAGTACTTC; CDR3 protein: CASSLTSGVETQYF
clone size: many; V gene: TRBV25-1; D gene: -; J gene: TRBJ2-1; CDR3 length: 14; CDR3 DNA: TGTGCCAGCAGTCTTCCGACTAGCTACAATGAGCAGTTCTTC; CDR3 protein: CASSLPTSYNEQFF
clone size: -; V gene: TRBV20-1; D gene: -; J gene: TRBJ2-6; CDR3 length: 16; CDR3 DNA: TGCAGTGCTCCGCGGGTACAGAACTCTGGGGCCAACGTCCTGACTTTC; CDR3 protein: CSAPRVQNSGANVLTF
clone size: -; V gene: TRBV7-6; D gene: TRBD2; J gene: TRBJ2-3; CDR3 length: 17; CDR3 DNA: TGTGCCAGCAGCTTGGGACTAGCGGGACTGTGGGCAGATACGCAGTATTTT; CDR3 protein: CASSLGLAGLWADTQYF
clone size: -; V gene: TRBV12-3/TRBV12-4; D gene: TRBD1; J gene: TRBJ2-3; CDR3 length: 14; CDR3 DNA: TGTGCCAGCAGTCCGGGACAGACCACAGATACGCAGTATTTT; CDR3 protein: CASSPGQTTDTQYF
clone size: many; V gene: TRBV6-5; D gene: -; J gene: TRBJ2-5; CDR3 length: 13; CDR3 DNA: TGTGCCAGCAGGCCCCAATCCACGGAGACCCAGTACTTC; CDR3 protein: CASRPQSTETQYF
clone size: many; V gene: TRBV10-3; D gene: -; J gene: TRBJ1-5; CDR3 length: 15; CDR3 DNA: TGTGCCATCAGTGAGAGGTTGGCCGTCAATCAGCCCCAGCATTTT; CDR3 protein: CAISERLAVNQPQHF
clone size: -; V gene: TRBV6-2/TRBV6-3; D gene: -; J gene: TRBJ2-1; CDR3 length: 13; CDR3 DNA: TGTGCCAGCAGTACCCCCTATTACAATGAGCAGTTCTTC; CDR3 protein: CASSTPYYNEQFF
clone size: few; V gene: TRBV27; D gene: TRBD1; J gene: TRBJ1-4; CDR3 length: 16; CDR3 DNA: TGTGCCAGCAGTTTTTTATTCGGGACAGCTAATGAAAAACTGTTTTTT; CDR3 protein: CASSFLFGTANEKLFF